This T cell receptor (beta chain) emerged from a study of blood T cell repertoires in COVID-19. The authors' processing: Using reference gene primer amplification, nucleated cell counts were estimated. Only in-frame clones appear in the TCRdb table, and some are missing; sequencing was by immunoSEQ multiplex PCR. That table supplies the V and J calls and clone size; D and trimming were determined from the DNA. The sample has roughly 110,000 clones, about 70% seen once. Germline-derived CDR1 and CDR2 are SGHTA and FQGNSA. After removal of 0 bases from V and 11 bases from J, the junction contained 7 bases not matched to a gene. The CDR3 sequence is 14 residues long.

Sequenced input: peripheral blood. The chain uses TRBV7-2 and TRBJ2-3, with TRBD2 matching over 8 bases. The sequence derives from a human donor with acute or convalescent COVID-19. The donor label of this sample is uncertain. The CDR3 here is CASSLAASGGGQYF. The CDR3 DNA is TGTGCCAGCAGCTTAGCAGCGAGCGGGGGAGGGCAGTATTTT. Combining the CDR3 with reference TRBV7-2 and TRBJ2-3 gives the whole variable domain GAGVSQSPSNKVTEKGKDVELRCDPISGHTALYWYRQSLGQGLEFLIYFQGNSAPDKSGLPSDRFSAERTGGSVSTLTIQRTQQEDSAVYLCASSLAASGGGQYFGPGTRLTVL.